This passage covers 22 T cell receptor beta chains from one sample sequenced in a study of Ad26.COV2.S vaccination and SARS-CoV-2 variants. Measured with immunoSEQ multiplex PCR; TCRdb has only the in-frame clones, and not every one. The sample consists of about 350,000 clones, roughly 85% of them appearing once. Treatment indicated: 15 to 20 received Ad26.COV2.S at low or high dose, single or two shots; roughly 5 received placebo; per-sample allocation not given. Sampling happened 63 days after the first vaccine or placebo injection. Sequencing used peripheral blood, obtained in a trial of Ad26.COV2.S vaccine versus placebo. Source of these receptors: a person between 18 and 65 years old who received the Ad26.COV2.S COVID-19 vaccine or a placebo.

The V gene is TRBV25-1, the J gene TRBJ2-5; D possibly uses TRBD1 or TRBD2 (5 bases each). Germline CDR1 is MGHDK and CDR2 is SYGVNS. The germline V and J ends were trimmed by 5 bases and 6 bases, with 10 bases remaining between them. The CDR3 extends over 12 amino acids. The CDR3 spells CASSYEGQTQYF. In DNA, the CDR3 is TGTGCCAGCAGTTACGAGGGGCAGACCCAGTACTTC. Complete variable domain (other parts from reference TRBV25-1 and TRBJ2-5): EADIYQTPRYLVIGTGKKITLECSQTMGHDKMYWYQQDPGMELHLIHYSYGVNSTEKGDLSSESTVSRIRTEHFPLTLESARPSHTSQYLCASSYEGQTQYFGPGTRLLVL.

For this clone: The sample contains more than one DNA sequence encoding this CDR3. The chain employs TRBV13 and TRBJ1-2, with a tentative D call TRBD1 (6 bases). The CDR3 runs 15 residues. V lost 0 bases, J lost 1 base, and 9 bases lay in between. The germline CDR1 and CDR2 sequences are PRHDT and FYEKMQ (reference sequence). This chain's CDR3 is CASSLGRQVNYGYTF. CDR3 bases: TGTGCCAGCAGCTTAGGACGACAGGTTAACTATGGCTACACCTTC.

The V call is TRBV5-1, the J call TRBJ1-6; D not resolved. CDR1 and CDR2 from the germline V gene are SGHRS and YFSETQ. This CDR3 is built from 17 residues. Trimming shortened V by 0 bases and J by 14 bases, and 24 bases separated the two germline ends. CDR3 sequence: CASSLDVPTTGMNSLHF. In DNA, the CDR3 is TGCGCCAGCAGCTTGGATGTCCCGACGACCGGAATGAATTCCCTCCACTTT.

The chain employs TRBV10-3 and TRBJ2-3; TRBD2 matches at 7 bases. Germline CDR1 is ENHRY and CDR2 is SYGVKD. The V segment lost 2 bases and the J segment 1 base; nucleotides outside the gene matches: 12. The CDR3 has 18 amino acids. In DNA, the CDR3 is TGTGCCATCAGTGAGGGTTCGGGTCCAGGGAGGGGCACAGATACGCAGTATTTT. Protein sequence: CAISEGSGPGRGTDTQYF.

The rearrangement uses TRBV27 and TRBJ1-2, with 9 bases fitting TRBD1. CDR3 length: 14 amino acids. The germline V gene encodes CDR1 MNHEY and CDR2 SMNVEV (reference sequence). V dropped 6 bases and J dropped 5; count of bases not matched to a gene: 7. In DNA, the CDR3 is TGTGCCAGCAGCCGGGACAGGGAAGAATATGGCTACACCTTC. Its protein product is CASSRDREEYGYTF.

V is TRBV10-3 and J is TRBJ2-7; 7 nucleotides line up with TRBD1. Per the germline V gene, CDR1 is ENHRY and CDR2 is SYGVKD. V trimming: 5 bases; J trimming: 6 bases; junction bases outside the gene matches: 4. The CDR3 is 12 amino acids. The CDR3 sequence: CAISTGTVEQYF. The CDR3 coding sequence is TGTGCCATCAGTACCGGGACAGTCGAGCAGTACTTC.

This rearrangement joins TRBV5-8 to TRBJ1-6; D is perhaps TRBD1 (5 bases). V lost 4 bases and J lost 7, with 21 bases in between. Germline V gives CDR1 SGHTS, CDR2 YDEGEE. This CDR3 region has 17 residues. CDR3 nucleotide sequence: TGTGCCAGCAGCGCGGGACCCTACAGGAGTACAAATTCACCCCTCCACTTT. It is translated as CASSAGPYRSTNSPLHF.

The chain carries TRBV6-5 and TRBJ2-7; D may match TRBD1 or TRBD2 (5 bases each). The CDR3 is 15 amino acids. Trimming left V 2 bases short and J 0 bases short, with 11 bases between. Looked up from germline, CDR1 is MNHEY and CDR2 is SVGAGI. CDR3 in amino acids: CASSYGTVSSYEQYF. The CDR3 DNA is TGTGCCAGCAGTTACGGGACCGTAAGCTCCTACGAGCAGTACTTC.

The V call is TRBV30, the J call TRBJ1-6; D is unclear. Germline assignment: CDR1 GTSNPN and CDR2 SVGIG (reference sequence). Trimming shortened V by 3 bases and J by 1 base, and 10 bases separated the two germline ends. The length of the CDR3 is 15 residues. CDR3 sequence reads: CAWRLGMSYNSPLHF. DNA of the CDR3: TGTGCCTGGAGGTTGGGGATGTCCTATAATTCACCCCTCCACTTT.

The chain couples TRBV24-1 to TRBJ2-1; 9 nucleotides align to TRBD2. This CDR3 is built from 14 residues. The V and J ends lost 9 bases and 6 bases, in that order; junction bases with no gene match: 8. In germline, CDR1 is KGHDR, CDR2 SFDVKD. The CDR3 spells CATEGAGGINEQFF. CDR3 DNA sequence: TGTGCCACCGAAGGCGCGGGAGGGATCAATGAGCAGTTCTTC.

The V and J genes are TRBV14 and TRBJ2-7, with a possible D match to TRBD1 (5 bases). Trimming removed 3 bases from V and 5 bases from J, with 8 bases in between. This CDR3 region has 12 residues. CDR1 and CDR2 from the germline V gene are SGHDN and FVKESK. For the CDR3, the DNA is TGTGCCAGCAGCCAGCAGGGCAACGAGCAGTACTTC. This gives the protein CASSQQGNEQYF.

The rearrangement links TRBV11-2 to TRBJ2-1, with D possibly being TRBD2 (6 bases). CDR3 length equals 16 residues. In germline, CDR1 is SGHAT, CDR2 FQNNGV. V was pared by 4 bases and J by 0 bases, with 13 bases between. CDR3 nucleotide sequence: TGTGCCAGCAGCTATAGGGGAGGTATCTCCTACAATGAGCAGTTCTTC. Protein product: CASSYRGGISYNEQFF. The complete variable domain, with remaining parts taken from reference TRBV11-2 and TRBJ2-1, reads EAGVAQSPRYKIIEKRQSVAFWCNPISGHATLYWYQQILGQGPKLLIQFQNNGVVDDSQLPKDRFSAERLKGVDSTLKIQPAKLEDSAVYLCASSYRGGISYNEQFFGPGTRLTVL.

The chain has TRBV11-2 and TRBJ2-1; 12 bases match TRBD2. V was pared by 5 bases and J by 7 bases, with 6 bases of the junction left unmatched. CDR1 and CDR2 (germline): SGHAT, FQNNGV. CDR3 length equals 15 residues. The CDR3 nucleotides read TGTGCCAGCAGCCAGACTAGCGGGAGTAAAAATGAGCAGTTCTTC. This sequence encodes CASSQTSGSKNEQFF.

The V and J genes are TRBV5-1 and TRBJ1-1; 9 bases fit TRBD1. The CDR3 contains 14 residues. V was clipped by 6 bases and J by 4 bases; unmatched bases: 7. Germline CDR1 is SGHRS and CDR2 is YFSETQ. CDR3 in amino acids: CASTVQTGGTEAFF. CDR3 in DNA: TGCGCCAGCACCGTGCAGACAGGGGGCACTGAAGCTTTCTTT.

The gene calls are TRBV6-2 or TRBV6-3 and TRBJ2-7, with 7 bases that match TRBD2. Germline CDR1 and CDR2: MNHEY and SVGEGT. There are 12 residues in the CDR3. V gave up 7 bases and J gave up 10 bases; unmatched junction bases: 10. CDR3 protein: CASTPRGDLQYF. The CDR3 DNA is TGTGCCAGCACCCCACGGGGGGACCTTCAGTACTTC.

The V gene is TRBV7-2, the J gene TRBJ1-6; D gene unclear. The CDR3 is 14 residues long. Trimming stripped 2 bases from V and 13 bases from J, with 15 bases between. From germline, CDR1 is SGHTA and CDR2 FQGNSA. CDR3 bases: TGTGCCAGCAGCTTACTGACTGCTCTTTCTCCCCTCCACTTT. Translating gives CASSLLTALSPLHF.

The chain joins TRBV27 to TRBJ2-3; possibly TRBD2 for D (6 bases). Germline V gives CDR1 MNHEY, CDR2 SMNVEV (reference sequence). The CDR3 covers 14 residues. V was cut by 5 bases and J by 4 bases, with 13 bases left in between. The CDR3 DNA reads TGTGCCAGCAGTCCCAGGACTACACCAGATACGCAGTATTTT. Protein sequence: CASSPRTTPDTQYF.

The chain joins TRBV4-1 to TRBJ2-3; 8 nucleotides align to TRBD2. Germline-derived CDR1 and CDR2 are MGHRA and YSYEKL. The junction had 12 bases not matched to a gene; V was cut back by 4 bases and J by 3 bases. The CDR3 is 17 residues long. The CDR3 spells CASSPEREPSGTDTQYF. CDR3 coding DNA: TGCGCCAGCAGCCCAGAAAGAGAGCCTAGCGGGACAGATACGCAGTATTTT.

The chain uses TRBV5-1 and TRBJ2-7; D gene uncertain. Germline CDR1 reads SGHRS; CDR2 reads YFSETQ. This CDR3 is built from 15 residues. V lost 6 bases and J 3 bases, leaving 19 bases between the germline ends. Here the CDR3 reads CASKASGSLSYEQYF. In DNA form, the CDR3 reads TGCGCCAGCAAGGCGTCAGGATCTCTGAGCTACGAGCAGTACTTC.

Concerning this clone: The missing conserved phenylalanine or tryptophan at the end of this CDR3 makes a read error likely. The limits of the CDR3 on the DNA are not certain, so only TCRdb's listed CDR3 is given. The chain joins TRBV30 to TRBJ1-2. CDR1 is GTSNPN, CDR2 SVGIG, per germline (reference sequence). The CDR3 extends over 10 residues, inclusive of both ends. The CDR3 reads CAWSAPGLLL.

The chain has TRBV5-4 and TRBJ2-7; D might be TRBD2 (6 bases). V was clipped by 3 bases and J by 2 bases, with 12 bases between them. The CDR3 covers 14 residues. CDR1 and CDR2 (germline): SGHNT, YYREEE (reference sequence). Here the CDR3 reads CASSSRLVPYEQYF. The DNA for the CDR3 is TGTGCCAGCAGCTCGCGACTAGTACCCTACGAGCAGTACTTC.

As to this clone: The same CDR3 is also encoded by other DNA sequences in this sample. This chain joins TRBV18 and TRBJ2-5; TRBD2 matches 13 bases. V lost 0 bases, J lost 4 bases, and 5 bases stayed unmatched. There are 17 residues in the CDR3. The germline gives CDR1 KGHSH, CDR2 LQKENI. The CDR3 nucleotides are TGTGCCAGCTCACCACCAGGACTAGCGGGAGTTCGAGAGACCCAGTACTTC. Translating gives CASSPPGLAGVRETQYF.